The rows below give T cell receptor beta chains drawn from one sample of a study of T cell responses to AZD1222 COVID-19 vaccine. Assay used: immunoSEQ multiplex PCR; TCRdb lists only in-frame clones, some missing. In the table there are some 110,000 clones, roughly 91% of which are singletons. The sample was peripheral blood, taken 28 days after the second AZD1222 dose. Receptors originate from an adult who received the AZD1222 COVID-19 vaccine. Each CDR3 is given with its conserved first and last residue. A D gene is named only where the DNA matches it firmly. Clone size is shown for a subset of rows, as once, few, many or a class of expanded clone.

clone_size: once
j_call: TRBJ2-7
d_call: TRBD1
v_call: TRBV28
cdr3_nt: TGTGCCAGCCAACAGGGGGTGTCCTCCTACGAGCAGTACTTC
cdr3_aa: CASQQGVSSYEQYF

clone_size: .
j_call: TRBJ2-5
d_call: .
v_call: TRBV19
cdr3_nt: TGTGCCAGTAGTCGGGGTGGAGAGACCCAGTACTTC
cdr3_aa: CASSRGGETQYF

clone_size: .
j_call: TRBJ1-5
d_call: .
v_call: TRBV5-8
cdr3_nt: TGTGCCAGCAGCTTGGTCCACAGCAATCAGCCCCAGCATTTT
cdr3_aa: CASSLVHSNQPQHF

clone_size: .
j_call: TRBJ2-7
d_call: .
v_call: TRBV25-1
cdr3_nt: TGTGCCAGCAGTGAATGGGGGTCTGCCTACGAGCAGTACTTC
cdr3_aa: CASSEWGSAYEQYF

clone_size: .
j_call: TRBJ1-6
d_call: .
v_call: TRBV3-1/TRBV3-2
cdr3_nt: TGTGCCAGCAGCCAAGGCCAAGGGGATTCACCCCTCCACTTT
cdr3_aa: CASSQGQGDSPLHF

clone_size: .
j_call: TRBJ1-6
d_call: .
v_call: TRBV7-2
cdr3_nt: TGTGCCAGCAGCGCTGGGTCGAGGTCCTATAATTCACCCCTCCACTTT
cdr3_aa: CASSAGSRSYNSPLHF

clone_size: .
j_call: TRBJ1-4
d_call: TRBD1
v_call: TRBV5-4
cdr3_nt: TGTGCCAGCAGCAGAAGTGACAGGGGGCACACTAATGAAAAACTGTTTTTT
cdr3_aa: CASSRSDRGHTNEKLFF

clone_size: once
j_call: TRBJ1-1
d_call: TRBD1
v_call: TRBV29-1
cdr3_nt: TGCAGCGTTTGGCTGGGCCGGACAGGGGACACTGAAGCTTTCTTT
cdr3_aa: CSVWLGRTGDTEAFF

clone_size: .
j_call: TRBJ2-1
d_call: .
v_call: TRBV11-3
cdr3_nt: TGTGCCAGCAGCTCCCGGAGCTATGAGCAGTTCTTC
cdr3_aa: CASSSRSYEQFF

clone_size: .
j_call: TRBJ2-1
d_call: .
v_call: TRBV12-3/TRBV12-4
cdr3_nt: TGTGCCAGCAGTTTTGCAGGTCTCGGTGAGCAGTTCTTC
cdr3_aa: CASSFAGLGEQFF

clone_size: .
j_call: TRBJ1-4
d_call: TRBD1
v_call: TRBV19
cdr3_nt: TGTGCCAGTAGTATAGATTTGGGGACAGCAACTAATGAAAAACTGTTTTTT
cdr3_aa: CASSIDLGTATNEKLFF

clone_size: .
j_call: TRBJ2-7
d_call: .
v_call: TRBV7-9
cdr3_nt: TGTGCCAGCAGCTTAGGGCAGCTCCTCTCCTACGAGCAGTACTTC
cdr3_aa: CASSLGQLLSYEQYF

clone_size: .
j_call: TRBJ2-1
d_call: .
v_call: TRBV27
cdr3_nt: TGTGCCAGCAGTTTATCGAGGCGGGGCGAGCAGTTCTTC
cdr3_aa: CASSLSRRGEQFF

clone_size: few
j_call: TRBJ1-2
d_call: .
v_call: TRBV6-5
cdr3_nt: TGTGCCAGCATAAGGACGACCACTAACTATGGCTACACCTTC
cdr3_aa: CASIRTTTNYGYTF

clone_size: .
j_call: TRBJ2-7
d_call: .
v_call: TRBV3-1/TRBV3-2
cdr3_nt: TGTGCCAGCAGCCATCATGAGGAGCTCTTAAGCTACGAGCAGTACTTC
cdr3_aa: CASSHHEELLSYEQYF

clone_size: once
j_call: TRBJ2-2
d_call: .
v_call: TRBV4-3
cdr3_nt: TGCGCCAGCAGCCAAATCCTCGAGGGTACCGGGGAGCTGTTTTTT
cdr3_aa: CASSQILEGTGELFF

clone_size: .
j_call: TRBJ2-5
d_call: .
v_call: TRBV5-4
cdr3_nt: TGTGCCAGCAGCGCCCCAGGGGTTGGTGAGACCCAGTACTTC
cdr3_aa: CASSAPGVGETQYF

clone_size: .
j_call: TRBJ1-1
d_call: TRBD1
v_call: TRBV28
cdr3_nt: TGTGCCAGCAGTTTTATGGGGATACAGGGGCCCGTGAACACTGAAGCTTTCTTT
cdr3_aa: CASSFMGIQGPVNTEAFF

clone_size: .
j_call: TRBJ1-1
d_call: .
v_call: TRBV6-5
cdr3_nt: TGTGCCAGCAGGCCCCGTGGGGCGGAGAACACTGAAGCTTTCTTT
cdr3_aa: CASRPRGAENTEAFF

clone_size: .
j_call: TRBJ1-4
d_call: .
v_call: TRBV4-1
cdr3_nt: TGCGCCAGCAGCCAAGACGGGGGAGGTAACGAAAAACTGTTTTTT
cdr3_aa: CASSQDGGGNEKLFF

clone_size: .
j_call: TRBJ2-3
d_call: .
v_call: TRBV12-3/TRBV12-4
cdr3_nt: TGTGCCAGCAGTTTGGGCACAGATACGCAGTATTTT
cdr3_aa: CASSLGTDTQYF

clone_size: .
j_call: TRBJ2-2
d_call: .
v_call: TRBV7-2
cdr3_nt: TGTGCCAGCAGCTTAGTTGTTGGTGGCGGGGAGCTGTTTTTT
cdr3_aa: CASSLVVGGGELFF

clone_size: .
j_call: TRBJ1-6
d_call: .
v_call: TRBV5-1
cdr3_nt: TGCGCCAGCAGCGAAGGGCAGAATTCACCCCTCCACTTT
cdr3_aa: CASSEGQNSPLHF

clone_size: .
j_call: TRBJ2-1
d_call: .
v_call: TRBV7-2
cdr3_nt: TGTGCCAGCAGCCCGTGGGGGGGCGACTCCTACAATGAGCAGTTCTTC
cdr3_aa: CASSPWGGDSYNEQFF

clone_size: .
j_call: TRBJ2-7
d_call: .
v_call: TRBV7-2
cdr3_nt: TGTGCCAGTCGGCAGGGCTTTAATTACGAGCAGTACTTC
cdr3_aa: CASRQGFNYEQYF

clone_size: once
j_call: TRBJ2-5
d_call: TRBD2
v_call: TRBV7-2
cdr3_nt: TGTGCCAGCAGCCCTAGAAGGGGGACTAGCGGGTTGCAAGAGACCCAGTACTTC
cdr3_aa: CASSPRRGTSGLQETQYF

clone_size: .
j_call: TRBJ1-5
d_call: TRBD1
v_call: TRBV7-2
cdr3_nt: TGTGCCAGCAGCTTAGGGGGACAGTACCAGCCCCAGCATTTT
cdr3_aa: CASSLGGQYQPQHF

clone_size: .
j_call: TRBJ1-1
d_call: TRBD1
v_call: TRBV3-1/TRBV3-2
cdr3_nt: TGTGCCAGCAGCCAAGACTTTCCCGGGACAGGGGCGAACACTGAAGCTTTCTTT
cdr3_aa: CASSQDFPGTGANTEAFF

clone_size: .
j_call: TRBJ2-5
d_call: .
v_call: TRBV11-2
cdr3_nt: TGTGCCGGAAAACTAGGGCTGACCGAGCAAGAGACCCAGTACTTC
cdr3_aa: CAGKLGLTEQETQYF

clone_size: .
j_call: TRBJ2-3
d_call: .
v_call: TRBV2
cdr3_nt: TGTGCCAGCGTCGGGTATGCTAGCACAGATACGCAGTATTTT
cdr3_aa: CASVGYASTDTQYF

clone_size: .
j_call: TRBJ1-4
d_call: .
v_call: TRBV5-1
cdr3_nt: TGCGCCAGCAGCTTTCAGGGCCGGGATGAAAAACTGTTTTTT
cdr3_aa: CASSFQGRDEKLFF

clone_size: .
j_call: TRBJ1-2
d_call: .
v_call: TRBV16
cdr3_nt: TGTGCCAGCAGCTCACAGGGATTCGGTGGCTACACCTTC
cdr3_aa: CASSSQGFGGYTF

clone_size: .
j_call: TRBJ2-7
d_call: .
v_call: TRBV6-5
cdr3_nt: TGTGCCAGCAGTTACTCCGACCCCGAGGGAGACGAGCAGTACTTC
cdr3_aa: CASSYSDPEGDEQYF

clone_size: .
j_call: TRBJ1-5
d_call: .
v_call: TRBV6-2/TRBV6-3
cdr3_nt: TGTGCCAGCAGTTACTCTGGCAGTTCGCATCAGCCCCAGCATTTT
cdr3_aa: CASSYSGSSHQPQHF

clone_size: .
j_call: TRBJ2-1
d_call: TRBD2
v_call: TRBV29-1
cdr3_nt: TGCAGCGGGGAGACTAGCGGGATAAAGCAGTTCTTC
cdr3_aa: CSGETSGIKQFF

clone_size: .
j_call: TRBJ1-2
d_call: .
v_call: TRBV7-9
cdr3_nt: TGTGCCAGCAGCTCGTTCGGGGGGTTCAGCTATGGCTACACCTTC
cdr3_aa: CASSSFGGFSYGYTF

clone_size: .
j_call: TRBJ2-7
d_call: TRBD2
v_call: TRBV10-1
cdr3_nt: TGCGCCAGCAGTGCGGCTAGCGGGAGCGGCTCCTACGAGCAGTACTTC
cdr3_aa: CASSAASGSGSYEQYF

clone_size: .
j_call: TRBJ2-6
d_call: .
v_call: TRBV6-2/TRBV6-3
cdr3_nt: TGTGCCAGCAGTTACTCGAACTCTTTCTCTGGGGCCAACGTCCTGACTTTC
cdr3_aa: CASSYSNSFSGANVLTF

clone_size: .
j_call: TRBJ2-7
d_call: .
v_call: TRBV19
cdr3_nt: TGTGCCAGTAGTTTAGGACAGCTTGGCCACGAGCAGTACTTC
cdr3_aa: CASSLGQLGHEQYF

clone_size: .
j_call: TRBJ2-7
d_call: .
v_call: TRBV29-1
cdr3_nt: TGCAGCGTTGAAGATGGCTTCTACGAGCAGTACTTC
cdr3_aa: CSVEDGFYEQYF

clone_size: .
j_call: TRBJ1-4
d_call: .
v_call: TRBV7-9
cdr3_nt: TGTGCCAGCAGCTTAGTCAGGGCGGTGGATGAAAAACTGTTTTTT
cdr3_aa: CASSLVRAVDEKLFF

clone_size: few
j_call: TRBJ1-5
d_call: .
v_call: TRBV28
cdr3_nt: TGTGCCAGCAGTGATCTCCTTAATCAGCCCCAGCATTTT
cdr3_aa: CASSDLLNQPQHF

clone_size: once
j_call: TRBJ2-7
d_call: TRBD1
v_call: TRBV4-1
cdr3_nt: TGCGCCAGCAGCCACCCCGGGACAGGGGCCTACGAGCAGTACTTC
cdr3_aa: CASSHPGTGAYEQYF

clone_size: .
j_call: TRBJ2-1
d_call: TRBD2
v_call: TRBV24-1
cdr3_nt: TGTGCCTCCCACGCGCAGGGAACCAGCGGGAGTAGTAACAATGAGCAGTTCTTC
cdr3_aa: CASHAQGTSGSSNNEQFF

clone_size: once
j_call: TRBJ1-2
d_call: TRBD1
v_call: TRBV28
cdr3_nt: TGTGCCAGCAGTACCTACCTAGGGACAGGGGGCTTAACTAACTATGGCTACACCTTC
cdr3_aa: CASSTYLGTGGLTNYGYTF